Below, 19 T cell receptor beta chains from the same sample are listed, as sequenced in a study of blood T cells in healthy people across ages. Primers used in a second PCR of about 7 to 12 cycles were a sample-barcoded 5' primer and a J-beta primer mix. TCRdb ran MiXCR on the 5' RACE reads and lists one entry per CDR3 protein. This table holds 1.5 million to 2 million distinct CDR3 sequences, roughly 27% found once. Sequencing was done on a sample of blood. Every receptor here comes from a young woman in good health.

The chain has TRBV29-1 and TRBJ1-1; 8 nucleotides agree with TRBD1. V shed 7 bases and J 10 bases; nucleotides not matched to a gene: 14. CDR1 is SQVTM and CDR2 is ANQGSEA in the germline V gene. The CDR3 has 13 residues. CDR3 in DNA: TGCAGCGCATTACAGGGGGAGGGGGAGGTAGCTTTCTTT. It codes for CSALQGEGEVAFF.

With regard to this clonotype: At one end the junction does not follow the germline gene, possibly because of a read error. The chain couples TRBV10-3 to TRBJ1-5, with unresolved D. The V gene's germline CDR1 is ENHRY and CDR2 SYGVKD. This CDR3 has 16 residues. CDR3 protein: CAISGGEGNGNRPQHF. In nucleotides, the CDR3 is TGTGCCATCAGTGGAGGCGAGGGTAATGGCAATCGGCCCCAGCATTTT.

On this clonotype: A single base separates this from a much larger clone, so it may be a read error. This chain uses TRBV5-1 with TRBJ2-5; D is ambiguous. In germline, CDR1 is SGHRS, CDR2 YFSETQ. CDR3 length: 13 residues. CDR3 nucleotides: TGCGCCAGCAGCTTGGATGACGGATACGAGCAGCACTTC. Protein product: CASSLDDGYEQHF.

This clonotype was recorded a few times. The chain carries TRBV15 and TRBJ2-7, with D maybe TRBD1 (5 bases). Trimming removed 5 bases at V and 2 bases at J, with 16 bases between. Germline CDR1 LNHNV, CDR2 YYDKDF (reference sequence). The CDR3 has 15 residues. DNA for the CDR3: TGTGCCACCAGCCGCCCCGAGGACACCGCCTACGAGCAGTACTTC. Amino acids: CATSRPEDTAYEQYF.

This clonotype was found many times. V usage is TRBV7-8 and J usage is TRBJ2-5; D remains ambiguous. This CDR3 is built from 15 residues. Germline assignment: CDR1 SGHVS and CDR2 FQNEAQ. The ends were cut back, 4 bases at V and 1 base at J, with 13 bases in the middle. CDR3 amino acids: CASSWVVGLQETQYF. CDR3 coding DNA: TGTGCCAGCAGCTGGGTCGTCGGTCTCCAAGAGACCCAGTACTTC.

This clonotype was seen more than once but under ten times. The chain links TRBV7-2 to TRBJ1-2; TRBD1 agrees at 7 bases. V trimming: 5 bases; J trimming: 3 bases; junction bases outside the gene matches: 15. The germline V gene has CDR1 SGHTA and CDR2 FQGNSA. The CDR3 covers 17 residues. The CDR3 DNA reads TGTGCCAGCAGCCCGCCCCTCCTACAGGGGCTCGACTATGGCTACACCTTC. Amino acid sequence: CASSPPLLQGLDYGYTF. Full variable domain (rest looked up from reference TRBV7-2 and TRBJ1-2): GAGVSQSPSNKVTEKGKDVELRCDPISGHTALYWYRQSLGQGLEFLIYFQGNSAPDKSGLPSDRFSAERTGGSVSTLTIQRTQQEDSAVYLCASSPPLLQGLDYGYTFGSGTRLTVV.

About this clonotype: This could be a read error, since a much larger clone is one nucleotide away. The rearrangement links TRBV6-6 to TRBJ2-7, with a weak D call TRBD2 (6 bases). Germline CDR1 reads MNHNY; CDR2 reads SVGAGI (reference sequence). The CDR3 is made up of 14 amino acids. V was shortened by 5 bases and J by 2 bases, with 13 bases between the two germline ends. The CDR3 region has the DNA TGTGCCAGCAGTGGGTGGGGGAGGACCTACGAGCAGTACTTC. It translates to CASSGWGRTYEQYF.

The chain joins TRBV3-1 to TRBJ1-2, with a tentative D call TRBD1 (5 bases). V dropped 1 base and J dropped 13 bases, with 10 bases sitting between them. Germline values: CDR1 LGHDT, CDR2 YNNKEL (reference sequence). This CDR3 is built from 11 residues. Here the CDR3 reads CASSQGGRSTF. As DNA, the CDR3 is TGTGCCAGCAGCCAAGGGGGGAGGAGCACCTTC.

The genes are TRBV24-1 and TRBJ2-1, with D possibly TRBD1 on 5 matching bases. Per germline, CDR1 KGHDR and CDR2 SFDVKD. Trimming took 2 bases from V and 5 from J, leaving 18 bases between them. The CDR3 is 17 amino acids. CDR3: CATSDSKGLITHNEQFF. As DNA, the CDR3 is TGTGCCACCAGTGATTCTAAGGGGCTAATCACCCACAATGAGCAGTTCTTC.

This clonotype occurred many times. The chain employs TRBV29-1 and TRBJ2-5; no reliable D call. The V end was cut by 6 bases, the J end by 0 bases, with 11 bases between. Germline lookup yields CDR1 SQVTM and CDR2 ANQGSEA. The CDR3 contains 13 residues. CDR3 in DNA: TGCAGCGTCTCCTCGGTGTACCAAGAGACCCAGTACTTC. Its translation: CSVSSVYQETQYF.

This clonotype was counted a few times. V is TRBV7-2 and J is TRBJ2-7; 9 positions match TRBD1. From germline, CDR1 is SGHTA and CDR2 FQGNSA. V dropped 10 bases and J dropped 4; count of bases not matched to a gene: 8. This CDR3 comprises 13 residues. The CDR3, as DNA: TGTGCCACTGGGCCGGGACAGGGATACGAGCAGTACTTC. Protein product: CATGPGQGYEQYF.

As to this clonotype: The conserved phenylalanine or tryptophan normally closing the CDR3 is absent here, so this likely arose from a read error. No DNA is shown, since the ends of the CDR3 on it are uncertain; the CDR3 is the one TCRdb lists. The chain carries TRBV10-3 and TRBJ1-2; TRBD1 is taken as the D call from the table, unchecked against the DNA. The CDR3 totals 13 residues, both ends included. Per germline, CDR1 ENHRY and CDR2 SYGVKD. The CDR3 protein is CAISEWGEDGYAC.

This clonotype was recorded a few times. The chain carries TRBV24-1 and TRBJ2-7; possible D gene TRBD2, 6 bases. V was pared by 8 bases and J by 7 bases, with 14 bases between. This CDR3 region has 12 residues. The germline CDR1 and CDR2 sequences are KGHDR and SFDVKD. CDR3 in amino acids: CATTDGGWEQYF. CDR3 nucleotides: TGTGCCACCACAGACGGGGGATGGGAGCAGTACTTC.

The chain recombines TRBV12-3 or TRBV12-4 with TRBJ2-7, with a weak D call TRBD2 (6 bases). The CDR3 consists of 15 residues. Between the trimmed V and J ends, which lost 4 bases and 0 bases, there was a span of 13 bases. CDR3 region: CASSSWGTYSYEQYF. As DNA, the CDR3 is TGTGCCAGCAGTTCGTGGGGGACTTACTCCTACGAGCAGTACTTC.

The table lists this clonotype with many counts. The CDR3 sequence is CASSVSGGGNEQFF. The CDR3 bases are TGTGCCAGCAGCGTCTCGGGAGGGGGCAATGAGCAGTTCTTC. J is TRBJ2-1 and V is TRBV9; 8 bases are shared with TRBD2. The CDR3 extends over 14 amino acids. Trimming at V came to 2 bases and at J to 6 bases, leaving 4 bases not matched to a gene. The V gene's germline CDR1 is SGDLS and CDR2 YYNGEE.

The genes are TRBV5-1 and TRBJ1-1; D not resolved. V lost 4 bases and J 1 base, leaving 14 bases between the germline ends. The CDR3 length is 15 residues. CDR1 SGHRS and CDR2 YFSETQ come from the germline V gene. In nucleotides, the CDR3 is TGCGCCAGCAGCGTACTTCGCCCGAGGAACACTGAAGCTTTCTTT. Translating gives CASSVLRPRNTEAFF.

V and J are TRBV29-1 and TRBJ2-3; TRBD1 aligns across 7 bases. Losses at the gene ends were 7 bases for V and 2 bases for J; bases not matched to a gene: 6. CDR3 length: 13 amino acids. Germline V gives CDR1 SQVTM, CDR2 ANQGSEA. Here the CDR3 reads CSAGQVITDTQYF. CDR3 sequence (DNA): TGCAGCGCCGGACAGGTGATCACAGATACGCAGTATTTT.

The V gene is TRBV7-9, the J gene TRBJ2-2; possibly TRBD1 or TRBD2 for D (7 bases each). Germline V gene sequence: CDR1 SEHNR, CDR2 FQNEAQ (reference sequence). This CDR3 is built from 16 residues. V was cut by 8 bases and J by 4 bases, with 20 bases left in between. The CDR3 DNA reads TGTGCCAGCGAGCCACCGGGGAGGGGGCGCACCGGGGAGCTGTTTTTT. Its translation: CASEPPGRGRTGELFF.

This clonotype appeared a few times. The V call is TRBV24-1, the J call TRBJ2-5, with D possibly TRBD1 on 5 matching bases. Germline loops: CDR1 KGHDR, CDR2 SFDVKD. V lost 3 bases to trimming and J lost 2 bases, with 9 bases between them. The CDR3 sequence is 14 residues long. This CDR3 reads CATSDPDRQETQYF. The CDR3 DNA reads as TGTGCCACCAGTGATCCCGACAGACAAGAGACCCAGTACTTC.